This passage covers 19 T cell receptor beta chains from one sample sequenced in a study of blood T cell repertoires in COVID-19 (dated by TCRdb to about 2020). Receptors were amplified or captured by the immunoSEQ multiplex PCR assay. TCRdb limited this immuneACCESS table to in-frame rearrangements with V and J called. A share of clones is missing; checked studies link under half to unresolved V genes, and the rest is unexplained. The sample data list around 120,000 clones, and about 83% of these were observed just once. The ten largest account for 5.5% to 7% of the sample. The specimen was peripheral blood. The receptors were sampled from a man between 65 and 85 years old with acute or convalescent COVID-19.

This clone has a handful of counts. V usage is TRBV19 and J usage is TRBJ2-2; 7 positions match TRBD1. The germline V gene encodes CDR1 LNHDA and CDR2 SQIVND (reference sequence). The CDR3 is made up of 15 amino acids. With V trimmed by 4 bases and J by 6 bases, 8 bases remained unmatched. As DNA, the CDR3 is TGTGCCAGTAGTACCTCCGGGACAGTTCCCGGGGAGCTGTTTTTT. It is translated as CASSTSGTVPGELFF.

This sequence joins TRBV3-1 (or the pseudogene TRBV3-2) and TRBJ1-5; tentatively, D is TRBD1 (5 bases). The V and J ends lost 1 base and 9 bases respectively, with 10 bases between them. The CDR3 contains 13 residues. Germline-derived CDR1 and CDR2 are LGHDT and YNNKEL (reference sequence). CDR3 sequence reads: CASSQGTGGPQHF. DNA for the CDR3: TGTGCCAGCAGCCAAGGGACGGGGGGGCCCCAGCATTTT.

V is TRBV12-3 or TRBV12-4 and J is TRBJ2-7, with 11 bases lining up with TRBD1. The CDR3 runs 13 residues. After removal of 6 bases from V and 3 bases from J, the junction contained 1 base not matched to a gene. In DNA form, the CDR3 reads TGTGCCAGCAGGGGACAGGGGGGCTACGAGCAGTACTTC. Protein sequence: CASRGQGGYEQYF.

V is TRBV11-1 and J is TRBJ2-5; 14 bases are shared with TRBD2. Germline assignment: CDR1 SGHAT and CDR2 FQDESV (reference sequence). V was pared by 5 bases and J by 5 bases, with 7 bases of the junction left unmatched. The CDR3 has 16 residues. CDR3: CASSHGTSGSRETQYF. The CDR3 DNA sequence: TGTGCCAGCAGCCACGGGACTAGCGGGAGTAGGGAGACCCAGTACTTC.

This clone was found a few times. This rearrangement joins TRBV9 to TRBJ2-2; unclear D gene. CDR1 and CDR2 from the germline V gene are SGDLS and YYNGEE. The V end lost 4 bases, the J end lost 2 bases, and 15 bases lay between the germline ends. CDR3 length: 16 residues. The CDR3 protein is CASSSPRGRNTGELFF. Here the CDR3 DNA reads TGTGCCAGCAGCTCCCCCCGAGGCCGAAACACCGGGGAGCTGTTTTTT.

The rearrangement links TRBV30 to TRBJ2-3; D is possibly TRBD1 (5 bases). Germline V gives CDR1 GTSNPN, CDR2 SVGIG (reference sequence). The CDR3 totals 13 residues. The germline V and J ends were trimmed by 5 bases and 4 bases, with 13 bases remaining between them. This CDR3 is CAWLGKGADTQYF. The DNA of the CDR3 is TGTGCCTGGTTGGGGAAAGGGGCAGATACGCAGTATTTT.

This rearrangement joins TRBV12-3 or TRBV12-4 to TRBJ1-3; the D gene is possibly TRBD1 (6 bases). Deletions cut 7 bases from V and 5 bases from J, with 12 bases between. The CDR3 runs to 13 residues. The CDR3 sequence is CASTVDSRNTIYF. As DNA, the CDR3 is TGTGCCAGCACCGTGGACAGCCGAAACACCATATATTTT.

The chain couples TRBV6-5 to TRBJ1-2, with 7 bases identical to TRBD1. The CDR3 is made up of 14 amino acids. Trimming cost V 2 bases and J 2 bases; bases outside gene matches: 2. Looked up from germline, CDR1 is MNHEY and CDR2 is SVGAGI. The CDR3 nucleotides are TGTGCCAGCAGTTACGCAGGGGGGAACTATGGCTACACCTTC. As protein: CASSYAGGNYGYTF.

The chain combines TRBV4-3 with TRBJ2-5; 9 bases line up with TRBD1. Germline V gives CDR1 LGHNA, CDR2 YSLEER. The CDR3 contains 16 residues. The trim removed 4 bases at V and 4 bases at J, leaving 10 bases unmatched. The chain's CDR3 is CASSPSGTGLGETQYF. CDR3 nucleotide sequence: TGCGCCAGCAGCCCTTCCGGGACAGGGTTAGGAGAGACCCAGTACTTC.

By share, this clone ranks as medium-sized (0.01 to 0.1%). The V call is TRBV4-1, the J call TRBJ2-7, with 9 nucleotides matching TRBD2. CDR1 and CDR2 from the germline V gene are MGHRA and YSYEKL. This CDR3 is 18 amino acids long. The V segment lost 0 bases and the J segment 3 bases; nucleotides outside the gene matches: 12. The CDR3 loop is CASSQDPTSLAGRYEQYF. CDR3 coding DNA: TGCGCCAGCAGCCAAGATCCGACCTCGCTAGCGGGACGCTACGAGCAGTACTTC.

The V call is TRBV7-2, the J call TRBJ2-1, with D maybe TRBD2 (6 bases). The length of the CDR3 is 14 residues. Trimming left V 4 bases short and J 6 bases short, with 13 bases between. The germline CDR1 and CDR2 sequences are SGHTA and FQGNSA. CDR3: CASSSTGTSNEQFF. DNA of the CDR3: TGTGCCAGCAGCTCGACCGGGACTTCCAATGAGCAGTTCTTC.

This chain joins TRBV4-1 and TRBJ1-2; possible D gene TRBD1, 5 bases. Trimming shortened V by 1 base and J by 4 bases, and 16 bases separated the two germline ends. This CDR3 is 16 amino acids long. In germline, CDR1 is MGHRA, CDR2 YSYEKL. CDR3 sequence (DNA): TGCGCCAGCAGCCAAGGAGGGCCTTCGGGGGGCTATGGCTACACCTTC. Protein: CASSQGGPSGGYGYTF.

This clone was detected a few times. The chain joins TRBV28 to TRBJ1-2; D ambiguous. This CDR3 has 18 amino acids. With 2 bases removed from V and 8 bases from J, the gap between germline ends came to 27 bases. The germline V gene encodes CDR1 MDHEN and CDR2 SYDVKM. The CDR3: CASSLSMRARKREMGYTF. Written as DNA, the CDR3 is TGTGCCAGCAGTTTAAGCATGCGGGCACGTAAGAGGGAGATGGGCTACACCTTC.

The chain couples TRBV5-4 to TRBJ2-1; 9 positions agree with TRBD2. The V segment lost 1 base and the J segment 8 bases; nucleotides outside the gene matches: 7. The length of the CDR3 is 15 residues. CDR1 is SGHNT and CDR2 is YYREEE in the germline V gene (reference sequence). CDR3 nucleotide sequence: TGTGCCAGCAGCTTGAGGGCTAGCGGGGCCTATGAGCAGTTCTTC. Protein product: CASSLRASGAYEQFF.

V usage is TRBV13 and J usage is TRBJ2-1; no clear D. This CDR3 has 15 amino acids. Germline assignment: CDR1 PRHDT and CDR2 FYEKMQ (reference sequence). V lost 0 bases and J 0 bases, leaving 6 bases between the germline ends. CDR3 bases: TGTGCCAGCAGCTTAGGTAGGAGCTCCTACAATGAGCAGTTCTTC. Translating gives CASSLGRSSYNEQFF.

The chain is built from TRBV9 and TRBJ1-2; 9 bases agree with TRBD1. CDR1 and CDR2 from the germline V gene are SGDLS and YYNGEE. The CDR3 runs 15 residues. V was pared by 0 bases and J by 2 bases, with 2 bases of the junction left unmatched. CDR3 region: CASSVAGQGNYGYTF. CDR3 nucleotide sequence: TGTGCCAGCAGCGTAGCGGGACAGGGAAACTATGGCTACACCTTC.

This clone was seen once. The chain is built from TRBV24-1 and TRBJ2-5; possible D gene TRBD2, 5 bases. CDR1 and CDR2 from the germline V gene are KGHDR and SFDVKD. V lost 4 bases, J lost 1 base, and 15 bases lay in between. This CDR3 has 16 amino acids. CDR3 bases: TGTGCCACCAGTGACCTCCCGGGATGGTCCCAAGAGACCCAGTACTTC. Amino acid sequence: CATSDLPGWSQETQYF.

Only one count was recorded for this clone. J is TRBJ1-2 and V is TRBV2; perhaps TRBD1 as D (6 bases). CDR3 length: 16 amino acids. Trimming left V 0 bases short and J 7 bases short, with 18 bases between. Germline V gene lookup returns CDR1 SNHLY and CDR2 FYNNEI. CDR3 residues: CASSEALWDIMGGYTF. In DNA, the CDR3 is TGTGCCAGCAGTGAAGCCCTCTGGGACATCATGGGTGGCTACACCTTC.

The chain combines TRBV19 with TRBJ1-5, with D possibly matching TRBD1 (5 bases). This CDR3 has 12 residues. The germline V and J ends were trimmed by 5 bases and 7 bases, with 9 bases remaining between them. In germline, CDR1 is LNHDA, CDR2 SQIVND (reference sequence). CDR3 protein: CASSPGGQPQHF. The CDR3 DNA sequence: TGTGCCAGTAGTCCGGGGGGGCAGCCCCAGCATTTT.